Presented here are 10 T cell receptor beta chains from one specimen sequenced in a study of identical twins. TCRdb re-called the 5' RACE reads through MiXCR, storing one row per CDR3 protein. The sample has 210,000 or so distinct CDR3 sequences, about 7.5% seen once. Separately, the same data were catalogued under a study of yellow fever vaccine responses in identical twins.

The sequenced sample was memory (CD45RO+) T cells sorted from blood. These receptors originate from a woman aged 18-29 years in good health.

The chain recombines TRBV12-3 or TRBV12-4 with TRBJ1-2; D may be TRBD1 (5 bases). Trimming took off 6 bases at V and 0 bases at J, with 14 bases between the two ends. This CDR3 is built from 15 residues. DNA of the CDR3: TGTGCCAGCAGGTTGACAGAAACCCCTAACTATGGCTACACCTTC. Its protein product is CASRLTETPNYGYTF.

This chain links TRBV7-8 with TRBJ2-7, with 7 bases lining up with TRBD2. Germline V CDR1 and CDR2: SGHVS, FQNEAQ. CDR3 size: 15 residues. V shed 0 bases and J 2 bases; nucleotides not matched to a gene: 4. The CDR3 is CASSLANRGAYEQYF. The CDR3 region has the DNA TGTGCCAGCAGCTTAGCTAATCGGGGGGCCTACGAGCAGTACTTC.

This clonotype was detected ten times or more. This chain joins TRBV29-1 and TRBJ2-1, with 13 positions matching TRBD2. CDR3 length: 14 residues. The V and J ends lost 5 bases and 6 bases, in that order; junction bases with no gene match: 4. From germline, CDR1 is SQVTM and CDR2 ANQGSEA. The CDR3 DNA reads TGCAGCGTTCAACTAGCGGGAGGGCGCAATGAGCAGTTCTTC. It is translated as CSVQLAGGRNEQFF.

This clonotype was counted ten times or more. The V and J genes are TRBV7-2 and TRBJ1-5; D gene ambiguous. Germline loops: CDR1 SGHTA, CDR2 FQGNSA. The CDR3 contains 15 residues. The germline V and J ends were trimmed by 2 bases and 4 bases, with 12 bases remaining between them. CDR3 in DNA: TGTGCCAGCAGCTTACAGGAGGGTAGGAATCAGCCCCAGCATTTT. Its protein product is CASSLQEGRNQPQHF. Looking up the rest from reference TRBV7-2 and TRBJ1-5 gives the full variable domain: GAGVSQSPSNKVTEKGKDVELRCDPISGHTALYWYRQSLGQGLEFLIYFQGNSAPDKSGLPSDRFSAERTGGSVSTLTIQRTQQEDSAVYLCASSLQEGRNQPQHFGDGTRLSIL.

This clonotype came up many times. The chain couples TRBV5-6 to TRBJ2-4; 11 bases align to TRBD1. Looked up from germline, CDR1 is SGHDT and CDR2 is YYEEEE. The trim removed 4 bases at V and 7 bases at J, leaving 7 bases unmatched. The CDR3 spans 15 residues. The DNA of the CDR3 is TGTGCCAGCAGCCGTACCGGGACAGGGGGGAACATTCAGTACTTC. As protein: CASSRTGTGGNIQYF.

This clonotype was seen many times. This rearrangement joins TRBV20-1 to TRBJ2-1; maybe TRBD2 (6 bases). Deletions cut 5 bases from V and 3 bases from J, with 14 bases between. Germline V lookup: CDR1 DFQATT, CDR2 SNEGSKA (reference sequence). The CDR3 runs to 14 residues. In DNA form, the CDR3 reads TGCAGTGCTTTTAGCGGAGGGCGCTACAATGAGCAGTTCTTC. As protein: CSAFSGGRYNEQFF.

This clonotype was recorded at least ten times. The CDR3 DNA sequence: TGCGCCAGCAGCTCGGACCCCAACAATGAGCAGTTCTTC. It yields the protein CASSSDPNNEQFF. V and J are TRBV5-1 and TRBJ2-1, with no clear D. Trimming removed 3 bases from V and 5 bases from J, with 9 bases in between. The germline V gene has CDR1 SGHRS and CDR2 YFSETQ. The CDR3 covers 13 residues.

This clonotype was seen a few times. The rearrangement links TRBV7-9 to TRBJ1-2, with 8 bases lining up with TRBD1. Germline V lookup: CDR1 SEHNR, CDR2 FQNEAQ (reference sequence). This CDR3 has 14 residues. Germline trimming cut 4 bases from V and 4 bases from J; bases unmatched to any gene: 5. CDR3 sequence: CASSSGQAFYGYTF. CDR3 DNA: TGTGCCAGCAGCTCGGGACAGGCCTTCTATGGCTACACCTTC.

This clonotype was recorded many times. The chain couples TRBV4-2 to TRBJ1-1, with D uncertain. V shed 1 base and J shed 1 base, with 13 bases lying between them. Germline CDR1 LGHNA, CDR2 YNFKEQ. The CDR3 length is 16 residues. The DNA of the CDR3 is TGTGCCAGCAGCCAAGTCGCGGGGATGAGGAACACTGAAGCTTTCTTT. It is translated as CASSQVAGMRNTEAFF.

This chain links TRBV6-1 with TRBJ2-3, with 8 nucleotides matching TRBD1. In germline, CDR1 is MNHNS, CDR2 SASEGT. There are 18 residues in the CDR3. After removal of 5 bases from V and 2 bases from J, the junction contained 15 bases not matched to a gene. The CDR3 DNA sequence: TGTGCCAGCAGTCCCGGGACAGGAGTGGGGGAAGCCACAGATACGCAGTATTTT. Its translation is CASSPGTGVGEATDTQYF.